This T cell receptor beta chain appears in the sequencing data of a study of T cell clusters in autoimmune cytopenias. Study in general: A median of roughly 54,000 TRB reads per sample yielded a median approximately 2,500 distinct clonotypes.

TRB was amplified from 250 ng of peripheral blood genomic DNA per sample. Comments on this clonotype: Antigen specificity is unknown.

Study-wide results and caveats: TRB repertoire shifts in secondary cytopenia and chronic lymphocytic leukemia mostly reflected lymphoma, not autoimmunity. Functional roles of the in silico T cell clusters still await experimental validation. Active autoimmune hepatitis patients had roughly 2.7-fold fewer exclusive TRB clusters than healthy donors.

Germline V gives CDR1 SGHTA, CDR2 FQGNSA. The CDR3 contains 14 residues. One tube held mixed TRB-A and TRB-B primer pools for touch-down PCR. TCRdb re-called the multiplex PCR reads, yielding one record per CDR3 amino acid sequence without DNA. The sample totals some 3,900 distinct CDR3 sequences. Sequencing was performed on peripheral blood. This receptor was taken from a human donor with an autoimmune cytopenia or autoimmune hepatitis (not recorded which). The chain uses TRBV7-2 and TRBJ2-3; the D call of TRBD1 rests on TCRdb alone, since no DNA is present to check it. CDR3 amino acids: CASSPGLATDTQYF.